Listed below are T cell receptor beta chains from one sample, sequenced in a study of cytomegalovirus exposure and HLA in healthy donors. Profiling relied on immunoSEQ multiplex PCR, and the TCRdb table lists in-frame clones only, not all of them. The table has around 130,000 clones, about 83% seen once. Sequenced sample: PBMCs. The receptors stem from a woman aged 25-40 years in good health and CMV-seronegative. CDR3s include the opening cysteine and the closing phenylalanine or tryptophan. D genes are given only for firm matches. The size entry is marked missing in some rows and otherwise reads once, few, many or a size class.

NA | NA | TRBJ1-5 | TRBV7-9 | CASSWGLDPNQPQHF | TGTGCCAGCAGCTGGGGACTGGATCCCAATCAGCCCCAGCATTTT
NA | TRBD2 | TRBJ2-4 | TRBV29-1 | CSVRLAGATNIQYF | TGCAGCGTCAGACTAGCGGGGGCCACCAACATTCAGTACTTC
many | TRBD1 | TRBJ2-7 | TRBV2 | CASSMPGQGREQYF | TGTGCCAGCAGCATGCCGGGACAGGGAAGGGAGCAGTACTTC
NA | NA | TRBJ1-1 | TRBV11-2 | CASSHGRGGWSTEAFF | TGTGCCAGCAGCCATGGTCGGGGGGGTTGGAGCACTGAAGCTTTCTTT
NA | NA | TRBJ1-6 | TRBV6-1 | CASSDGLRNSPLHF | TGTGCCAGCAGCGATGGGTTGAGGAATTCACCCCTCCACTTT
NA | NA | TRBJ1-5 | TRBV7-2 | CASSLSQYNNQPQHF | TGTGCCAGCAGCTTATCACAGTACAACAATCAGCCCCAGCATTTT
few | TRBD1 | TRBJ2-5 | TRBV4-1 | CASSQGQVGETQYF | TGCGCCAGCAGCCAGGGACAGGTCGGGGAGACCCAGTACTTC
NA | TRBD2 | TRBJ2-7 | TRBV13 | CASSLPPRAGHYEQYF | TGTGCCAGCAGCTTACCCCCTCGAGCGGGGCACTACGAGCAGTACTTC
NA | NA | TRBJ1-2 | TRBV7-9 | CASSFEVLYYGYTF | TGTGCCAGCAGCTTCGAGGTATTGTACTATGGCTACACCTTC
NA | NA | TRBJ2-3 | TRBV30 | CAWSISGTDTQYF | TGTGCCTGGAGTATTAGCGGCACAGATACGCAGTATTTT
medium-sized | NA | TRBJ2-7 | TRBV7-9 | CASSSRLVWYEQYF | TGTGCCAGCAGCTCCAGACTAGTATGGTACGAGCAGTACTTC
NA | TRBD1 | TRBJ1-4 | TRBV5-3 | CARRPGDRDEKLFF | TGTGCCAGAAGGCCGGGGGACAGGGATGAAAAACTGTTTTTT
medium-sized | NA | TRBJ1-2 | TRBV6-5 | CASRTAYGYTF | TGTGCCAGCAGGACAGCCTATGGCTACACCTTC
NA | NA | TRBJ2-1 | TRBV6-5 | CASSRGISYNEQFF | TGTGCCAGCAGCAGAGGAATCTCCTACAATGAGCAGTTCTTC
NA | NA | TRBJ2-3 | TRBV4-1 | CASSQDGEGATDTQYF | TGCGCCAGCAGCCAAGATGGAGAAGGGGCAACAGATACGCAGTATTTT
NA | TRBD1 | TRBJ1-2 | TRBV7-2 | CASSLTTGDGYTF | TGTGCCAGCAGCTTGACGACAGGGGATGGCTACACCTTC
NA | TRBD2 | TRBJ2-5 | TRBV7-2 | CASSPRTSGGETQYF | TGTGCCAGCAGCCCCCGGACTAGCGGGGGTGAGACCCAGTACTTC
NA | TRBD1 | TRBJ1-2 | TRBV7-2 | CASRRTGQGAIGGYTF | TGTGCCAGCAGACGGACGGGACAGGGGGCGATCGGTGGCTACACCTTC
NA | TRBD2 | TRBJ2-2 | TRBV6-4 | CASRAGGTGELFF | TGTGCCAGCAGAGCGGGGGGCACCGGGGAGCTGTTTTTT
NA | TRBD1 | TRBJ1-1 | TRBV4-3 | CASSQEQGGGTEAFF | TGCGCCAGCAGCCAAGAACAGGGGGGGGGCACTGAAGCTTTCTTT
few | NA | TRBJ1-6 | TRBV9 | CASSVQGGNSPLHF | TGTGCCAGCAGCGTACAGGGAGGTAATTCACCCCTCCACTTT
NA | NA | TRBJ2-6 | TRBV6-5 | CASSGGAPGANVLTF | TGTGCCAGCAGTGGGGGGGCGCCTGGGGCCAACGTCCTGACTTTC
NA | TRBD1 | TRBJ2-5 | TRBV11-2 | CASSSTTGQWTQYF | TGTGCCAGCAGCTCAACCACGGGACAGTGGACCCAGTACTTC
NA | NA | TRBJ1-1 | TRBV6-1 | CASKSLWPQNTEAFF | TGTGCCAGCAAGTCCCTTTGGCCCCAAAACACTGAAGCTTTCTTT
NA | NA | TRBJ1-4 | TRBV6-6 | CASSYRSSTNEKLFF | TGTGCCAGCAGTTACAGGAGTTCGACTAATGAAAAACTGTTTTTT
NA | TRBD2 | TRBJ2-1 | TRBV9 | CASSPRGTSGGNYNEQFF | TGTGCCAGCAGCCCCCGAGGGACTAGCGGGGGGAACTACAATGAGCAGTTCTTC
NA | TRBD1 | TRBJ1-1 | TRBV2 | CASNRQGPTEAFF | TGTGCCAGCAACCGACAGGGACCCACTGAAGCTTTCTTT
NA | TRBD1 | TRBJ1-3 | TRBV2 | CASSSGQEVYSGNTIYF | TGTGCCAGCAGTTCAGGACAGGAGGTATACTCTGGAAACACCATATATTTT
NA | TRBD2 | TRBJ2-3 | TRBV5-4 | CASSLAKAGGPRTDTQYF | TGTGCCAGCAGCTTGGCGAAGGCGGGGGGGCCTCGCACAGATACGCAGTATTTT
NA | TRBD1 | TRBJ1-4 | TRBV5-1 | CASSLRQGSNEKLFF | TGCGCCAGCAGCCTTAGACAGGGCTCTAATGAAAAACTGTTTTTT
few | NA | TRBJ1-1 | TRBV25-1 | CASSESGGGTEAFF | TGTGCCAGCAGTGAATCGGGGGGCGGCACTGAAGCTTTCTTT
NA | TRBD2 | TRBJ2-7 | TRBV4-2 | CASSQALPQTSVAYEQYF | TGTGCCAGCAGCCAAGCACTCCCTCAGACTAGCGTGGCCTACGAGCAGTACTTC
NA | TRBD1 | TRBJ2-1 | TRBV6-1 | CATTPGTGANNEQFF | TGTGCCACCACCCCCGGGACAGGGGCCAACAATGAGCAGTTCTTC
NA | NA | TRBJ1-4 | TRBV27 | CASRRTVGEKLFF | TGTGCCAGCAGGCGGACAGTTGGTGAAAAACTGTTTTTT
once | NA | TRBJ2-3 | TRBV25-1 | CASSRQFPDTQYF | TGTGCCAGCAGCCGACAGTTCCCAGATACGCAGTATTTT